This TCR beta chain was profiled in a study of blood T cell repertoires in COVID-19. Background on the study: There were acute and convalescent COVID-19 samples, and they came from the United States, Italy and Spain. PBMCs, B-cell-depleted T cells, or T cells provided the cDNA or gDNA that made up the material.

In the authors' methods: Reference gene primer amplification gave estimated nucleated cell counts. The data were produced by immunoSEQ multiplex PCR, yet TCRdb's version contains in-frame clones alone and is incomplete. The V and J calls and clone size are taken from that table; D and trimming were inferred from the DNA. The sample consists of about 99,000 clones, roughly 90% of them appearing once. Germline CDR1 reads SGHNT; CDR2 reads YYREEE (reference sequence). CDR3 length: 13 residues. Trimming removed 2 bases at V and 8 bases at J, with 13 bases between. The clonotype was recovered from a woman in her fifties or sixties with acute or convalescent COVID-19. Sequenced input: peripheral blood. The chain combines TRBV5-4 with TRBJ1-1; no reliable D call. DNA for the CDR3: TGTGCCAGCAGCTTCTTCCGAGGAGCCGAAGCTTTCTTT. Protein: CASSFFRGAEAFF.